The 2 T cell receptor beta chains in this list originate from one sample, sequenced in a study of cytomegalovirus exposure and HLA in healthy donors. Primers included in the PCR were 60 Vbeta and 13 Jbeta primers. Produced via immunoSEQ multiplex PCR; TCRdb's table is partial and in-frame only. The repertoire holds about 210,000 clones, with approximately 90% as singletons. The specimen sequenced was PBMCs. The receptors were sampled from a boy aged 2 to 9 in good health and CMV-seronegative.

The V and J genes are TRBV9 and TRBJ1-6; D gene unclear. Germline V gene sequence: CDR1 SGDLS, CDR2 YYNGEE. This CDR3 has 15 amino acids. V was cut by 0 bases and J by 7 bases, with 11 bases left in between. CDR3 bases: TGTGCCAGCAGCGTAGCTCCTCAGGAAAATTCACCCCTCCACTTT. It translates to CASSVAPQENSPLHF.

The V gene is TRBV27, the J gene TRBJ1-5; 8 nucleotides match TRBD1. The germline V gene encodes CDR1 MNHEY and CDR2 SMNVEV (reference sequence). This CDR3 is 14 amino acids long. V lost 8 bases to trimming and J lost 5 bases; unmatched junction nucleotides: 8. CDR3 sequence (DNA): TGTGCCAGCGGCCGACAGGGGTGGGATCAGCCCCAGCATTTT. This translates into CASGRQGWDQPQHF.